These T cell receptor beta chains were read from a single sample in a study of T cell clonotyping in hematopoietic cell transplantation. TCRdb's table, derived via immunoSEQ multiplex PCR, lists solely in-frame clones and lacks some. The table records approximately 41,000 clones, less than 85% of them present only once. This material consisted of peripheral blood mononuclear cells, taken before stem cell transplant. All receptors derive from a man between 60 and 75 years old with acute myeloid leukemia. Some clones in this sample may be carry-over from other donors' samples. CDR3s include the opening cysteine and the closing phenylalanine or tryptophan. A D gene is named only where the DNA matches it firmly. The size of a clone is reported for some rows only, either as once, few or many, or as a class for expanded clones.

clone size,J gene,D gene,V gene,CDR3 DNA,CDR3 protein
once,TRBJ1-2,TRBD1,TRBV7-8,TGTGCCAGCAGTTCACTTGACAGGGCCTCCGGTGGCTACACCTTC,CASSSLDRASGGYTF
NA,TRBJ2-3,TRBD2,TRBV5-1,TGCGCCAGCAGCTTGAGCGGGAACTTGGCCGATACGCAGTATTTT,CASSLSGNLADTQYF
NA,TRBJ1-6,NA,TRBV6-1,TGTGCCAGCAGGGAAAGCGCAGGAGTACGCCTCTTGGCCTCACCCCTCCACTTT,CASRESAGVRLLASPLHF
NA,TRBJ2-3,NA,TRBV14,TGTGCCAGCAGCCAATTCAGGGGTTCCGGCACAGATACGCAGTATTTT,CASSQFRGSGTDTQYF
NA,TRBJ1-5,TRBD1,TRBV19,TGTGCCAGTAGCCGGACAGGGCCTCAGCCCCAGCATTTT,CASSRTGPQPQHF
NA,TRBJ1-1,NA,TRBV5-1,TGCGCCAGCAGCTTGGCCGGGGAGTGGAACACTGAAGCTTTCTTT,CASSLAGEWNTEAFF
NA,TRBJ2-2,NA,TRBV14,TGTGCCAGCAGCCAACAGACGCTTAACACCGGGGAGCTGTTTTTT,CASSQQTLNTGELFF
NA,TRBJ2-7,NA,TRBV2,TGTGCCAGCACATGGGGTGGGTCCTACGAGCAGTACTTC,CASTWGGSYEQYF
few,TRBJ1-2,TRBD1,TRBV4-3,TGCGCCAGCAGCCAAGATTTTGGCGGACAGGGAGGTGGCTACACCTTC,CASSQDFGGQGGGYTF
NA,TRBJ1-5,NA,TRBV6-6,TGTGCCAGCAGTCGTAATAGGGATCAGCCCCAGCATTTT,CASSRNRDQPQHF
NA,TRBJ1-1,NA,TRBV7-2,TGTGCCAGCAGCTCGGGACTCGAAAACATGAACACTGAAGCTTTCTTT,CASSSGLENMNTEAFF
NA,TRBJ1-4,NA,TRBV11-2,TGTGCCAGCAGCCCACGGGGGGGGCTGTCTAATGAAAAACTGTTTTTT,CASSPRGGLSNEKLFF
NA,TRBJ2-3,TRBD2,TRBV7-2,TGTGCCAGCAGCTTAGCACTAGCGGGGGGGTTGCAGTATTTT,CASSLALAGGLQYF
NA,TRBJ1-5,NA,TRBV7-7,TGTGCCAGCAGCCCAGGAAGGGGTCAGCCCCAGCATTTT,CASSPGRGQPQHF
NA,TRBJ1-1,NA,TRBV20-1,TGCAGGGGCACTATGAACACTGAAGCTTTCTTT,CRGTMNTEAFF
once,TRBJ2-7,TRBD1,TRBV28,TGTGCCAGCAGTTCGTCCGGGACAGGGAAGCCCTACGAGCAGTACTTC,CASSSSGTGKPYEQYF
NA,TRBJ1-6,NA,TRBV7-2,TGTGCCAGCAGCTTAGACAGGAATTCACCCCTCCACTTT,CASSLDRNSPLHF
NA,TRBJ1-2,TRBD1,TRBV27,TGTGCCAGCAGTTTCACCGGGACAGGGGGCTTTGGCTACACCTTC,CASSFTGTGGFGYTF
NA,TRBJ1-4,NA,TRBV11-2,TGTGCCAGCAGCTTATCGGGGGTATCTAATGAAAAACTGTTTTTT,CASSLSGVSNEKLFF